The following is a T cell receptor (beta chain) sequence with its context. Its cognate antigen is unknown. V lost 5 bases to trimming and J lost 3 bases, with 17 bases between them. CDR3 size: 16 residues. CDR1 LNHDA and CDR2 SQIVND come from the germline V gene (reference sequence). CD45RO-negative, CCR7-positively selected cells formed the naive CD8 fraction, excluding terminally differentiated effector memory CD45RA+ cells. The source of the sample is a study of shared clonotypes between healthy human individuals. Study context: Each donor's CD4 naive and CD4 memory cells filled three plates apiece, CD8 naive two, and CD8 memory one.

On sorted subsets, replicate PCRs used about 200 ng DNA, or about 30,000 T cell genomes. Assay used: immunoSEQ multiplex PCR; TCRdb lists only in-frame clones, some missing. The repertoire includes roughly 2,000,000 clones, 80% to 95% of them detected once, and roughly 1.7% sits in the top ten. Findings of the study overall: Sampling was confined to blood; repertoires within tissues likely differ. Clonotypes shared by all four sorted-subset donors had higher generation probabilities than non-shared clonotypes.

This clonotype originated in a man between 18 and 29 years old in good health. Some clones in this sample may be carry-over from other donors' samples. The sequenced sample consisted of naive CD8+ T cells from PBMCs. This chain links TRBV19 with TRBJ1-5; D possibly corresponds to TRBD1 (6 bases). For the CDR3, the DNA is TGTGCCAGTAGTCCACGAGGAGGGGGATACAATCAGCCCCAGCATTTT. It translates to CASSPRGGGYNQPQHF.